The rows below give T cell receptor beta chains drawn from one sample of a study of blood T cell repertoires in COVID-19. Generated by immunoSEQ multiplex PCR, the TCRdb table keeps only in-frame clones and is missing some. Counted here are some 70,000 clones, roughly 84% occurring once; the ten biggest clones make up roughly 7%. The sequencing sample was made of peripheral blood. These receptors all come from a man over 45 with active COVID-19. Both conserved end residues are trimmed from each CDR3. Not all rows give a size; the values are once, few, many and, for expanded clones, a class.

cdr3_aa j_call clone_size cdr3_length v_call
ASTKKETAGGVGNTIY TRBJ1-3 NA 16 TRBV5-4
SIQVGQGAGNQPQH TRBJ1-5 NA 14 TRBV29-1
ASSQTSGSNTGELF TRBJ2-2 NA 14 TRBV18
ASTLGRAGDEQY TRBJ2-7 NA 12 TRBV5-1
ASNDLDRVNSPLH TRBJ1-6 NA 13 TRBV2
ASSDPSGTSGRATETQY TRBJ2-5 once 17 TRBV6-2/TRBV6-3
ASSQEGPTAGAPSHTDTQY TRBJ2-3 NA 19 TRBV4-2
ASSSSGRTYNEQF TRBJ2-1 few 13 TRBV12-5
ATSDAGTGVSYEQY TRBJ2-7 NA 14 TRBV24-1
ASSLTLAGGIEQF TRBJ2-1 NA 13 TRBV27
ASSFGGTARYEQY TRBJ2-7 few 13 TRBV7-9
ASTRPGQHTQY TRBJ2-3 NA 11 TRBV28
ASSPLPTDTQY TRBJ2-3 NA 11 TRBV28
ASSAGQMMGYT TRBJ1-2 NA 11 TRBV9
ASRLRDYNEQF TRBJ2-1 NA 11 TRBV6-5
SGGVAGVKNIQY TRBJ2-4 NA 12 TRBV29-1
ASRAQGNSNQPQH TRBJ1-5 NA 13 TRBV2
ASSILPGQSNTGELF TRBJ2-2 NA 15 TRBV7-3
ASSSPQGKADTQY TRBJ2-3 few 13 TRBV28
AISEELSSPLH TRBJ1-6 NA 11 TRBV10-3
ATSDREDRGWYGYT TRBJ1-2 once 14 TRBV24-1
ASSRDRAFYSGANVLT TRBJ2-6 NA 16 TRBV6-2/TRBV6-3
ASSVGLAGGPRTDTQY TRBJ2-3 NA 16 TRBV7-9
ASRGNDYGYT TRBJ1-2 NA 10 TRBV28
ATSRGAGTKTSGSPYEQY TRBJ2-7 NA 18 TRBV15
ASSVIRTGGNTGELF TRBJ2-2 few 15 TRBV9
ASSDPRGGSYEQY TRBJ2-7 NA 13 TRBV6-1
ASSPRGLASDTQY TRBJ2-3 NA 13 TRBV6-5
ASSRGGPGETQY TRBJ2-5 NA 12 TRBV28
ASSLAVASGIYNEQF TRBJ2-1 NA 15 TRBV7-9
ASSPQGGSYEQY TRBJ2-7 NA 12 TRBV6-5
ASSSGINEQF TRBJ2-1 NA 10 TRBV19
ASSLDHSGIYEQY TRBJ2-7 once 13 TRBV11-3
ASSQLHGVGSNQPQH TRBJ1-5 NA 15 TRBV4-1
ASSSFTGYNEAF TRBJ1-1 NA 12 TRBV28
ASSQGREAF TRBJ1-1 NA 9 TRBV14
ASSPGQRDTEAF TRBJ1-1 NA 12 TRBV7-8
ASRGQGEIPTEAF TRBJ1-1 NA 13 TRBV6-5
ASSQGQGIMNTEAF TRBJ1-1 NA 14 TRBV14
ASSSLEADEAF TRBJ1-1 NA 11 TRBV7-7
ASSQVLAANTGELF TRBJ2-2 NA 14 TRBV4-3
ASSVLAGGTGMREQY TRBJ2-7 NA 15 TRBV9
ASGGEGVNEKLF TRBJ1-4 NA 12 TRBV9
ASSHGTGGLAQPQH TRBJ1-5 once 14 TRBV4-2
ASSSSFGGSYNEQF TRBJ2-1 NA 14 TRBV6-2/TRBV6-3
ASSLAGQGEGYT TRBJ1-2 NA 12 TRBV7-2
ASSMRADTGELF TRBJ2-2 NA 12 TRBV19
ASSLGGKSSYNEQF TRBJ2-1 NA 14 TRBV5-6
ASSPPMSYEQY TRBJ2-7 NA 11 TRBV12-3/TRBV12-4
ATSDPTDRSPGTQY TRBJ2-5 NA 14 TRBV24-1
ASSLSLAGGQETQY TRBJ2-5 NA 14 TRBV27
ASSLSGARNTEAF TRBJ1-1 few 13 TRBV7-3
ASSPYLAETQY TRBJ2-5 NA 11 TRBV7-2
AWNIAGSTDTQY TRBJ2-3 NA 12 TRBV30